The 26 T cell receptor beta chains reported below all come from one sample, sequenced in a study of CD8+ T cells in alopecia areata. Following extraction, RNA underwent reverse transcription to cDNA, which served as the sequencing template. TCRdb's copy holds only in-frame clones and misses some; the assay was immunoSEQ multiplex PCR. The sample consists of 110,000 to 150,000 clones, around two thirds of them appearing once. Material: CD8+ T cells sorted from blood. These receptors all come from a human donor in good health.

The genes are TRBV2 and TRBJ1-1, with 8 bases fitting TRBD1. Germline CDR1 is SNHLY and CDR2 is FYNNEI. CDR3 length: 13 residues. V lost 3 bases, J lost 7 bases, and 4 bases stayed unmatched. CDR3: CASSETGVGEAFF. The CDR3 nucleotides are TGTGCCAGCAGTGAGACAGGGGTGGGTGAAGCTTTCTTT.

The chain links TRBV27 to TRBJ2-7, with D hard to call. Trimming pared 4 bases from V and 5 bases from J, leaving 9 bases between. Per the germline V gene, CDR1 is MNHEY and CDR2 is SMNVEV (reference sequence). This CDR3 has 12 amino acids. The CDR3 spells CASSSTLHEQYF. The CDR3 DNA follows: TGTGCCAGCAGTTCGACCCTTCACGAGCAGTACTTC.

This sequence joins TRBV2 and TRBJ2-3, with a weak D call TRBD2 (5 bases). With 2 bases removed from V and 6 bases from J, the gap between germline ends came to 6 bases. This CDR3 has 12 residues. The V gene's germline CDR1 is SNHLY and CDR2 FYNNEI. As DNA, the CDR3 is TGTGCCAGCAGTGAATGGGAGGATACGCAGTATTTT. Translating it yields CASSEWEDTQYF.

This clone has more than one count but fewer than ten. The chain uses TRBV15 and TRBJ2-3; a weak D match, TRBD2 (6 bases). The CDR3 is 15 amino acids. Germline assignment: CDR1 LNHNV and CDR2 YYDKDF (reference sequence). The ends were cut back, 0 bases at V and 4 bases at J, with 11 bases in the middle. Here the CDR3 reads CATSRDRTGADTQYF. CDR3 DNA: TGTGCCACCAGCAGAGATCGAACGGGGGCAGATACGCAGTATTTT.

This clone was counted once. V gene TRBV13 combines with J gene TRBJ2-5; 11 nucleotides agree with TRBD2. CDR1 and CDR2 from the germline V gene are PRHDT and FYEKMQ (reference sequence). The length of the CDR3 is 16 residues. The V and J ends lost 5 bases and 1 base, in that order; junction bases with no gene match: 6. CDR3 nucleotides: TGTGCCAGCAGCCTCCGACTAGCGGGAACCCAAGAGACCCAGTACTTC. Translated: CASSLRLAGTQETQYF.

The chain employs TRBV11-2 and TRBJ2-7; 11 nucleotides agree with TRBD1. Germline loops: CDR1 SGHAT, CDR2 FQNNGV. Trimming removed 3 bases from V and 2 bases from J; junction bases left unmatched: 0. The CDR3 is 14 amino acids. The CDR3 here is CASSLGQGAYEQYF. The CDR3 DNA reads TGTGCCAGCAGCTTGGGACAGGGGGCCTACGAGCAGTACTTC.

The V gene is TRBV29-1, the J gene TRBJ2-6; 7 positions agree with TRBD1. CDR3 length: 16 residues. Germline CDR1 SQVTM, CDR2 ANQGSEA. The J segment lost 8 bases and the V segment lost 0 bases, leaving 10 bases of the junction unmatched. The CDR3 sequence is CSVEEKRGLHSNVLTF. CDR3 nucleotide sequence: TGCAGCGTTGAAGAAAAAAGGGGGCTCCACTCCAACGTCCTGACTTTC.

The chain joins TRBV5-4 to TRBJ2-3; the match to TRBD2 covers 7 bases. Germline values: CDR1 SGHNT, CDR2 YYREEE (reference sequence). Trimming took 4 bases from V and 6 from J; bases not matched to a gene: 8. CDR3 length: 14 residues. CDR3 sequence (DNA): TGTGCCAGCAGCCCCCGCGGGAGCTCGGATACGCAGTATTTT. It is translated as CASSPRGSSDTQYF.

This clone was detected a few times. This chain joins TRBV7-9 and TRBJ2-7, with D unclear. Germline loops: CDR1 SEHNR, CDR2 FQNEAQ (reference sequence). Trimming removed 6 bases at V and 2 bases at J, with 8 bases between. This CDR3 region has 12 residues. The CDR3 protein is CASSTGPYEQYF. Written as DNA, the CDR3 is TGTGCCAGCAGTACCGGGCCCTACGAGCAGTACTTC.

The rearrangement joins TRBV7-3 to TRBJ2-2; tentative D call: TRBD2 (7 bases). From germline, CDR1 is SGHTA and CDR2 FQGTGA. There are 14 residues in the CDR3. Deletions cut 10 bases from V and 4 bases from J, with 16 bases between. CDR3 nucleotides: TGTGCCACAAGGAGGGCGGGGGCCACCGGGGAGCTGTTTTTT. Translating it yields CATRRAGATGELFF.

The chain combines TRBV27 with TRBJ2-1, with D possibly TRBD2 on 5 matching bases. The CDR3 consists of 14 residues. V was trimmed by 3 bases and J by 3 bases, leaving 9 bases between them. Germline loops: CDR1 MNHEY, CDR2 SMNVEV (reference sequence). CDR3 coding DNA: TGTGCCAGCAGTTTGGGGAGTGTCTACAATGAGCAGTTCTTC. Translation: CASSLGSVYNEQFF.

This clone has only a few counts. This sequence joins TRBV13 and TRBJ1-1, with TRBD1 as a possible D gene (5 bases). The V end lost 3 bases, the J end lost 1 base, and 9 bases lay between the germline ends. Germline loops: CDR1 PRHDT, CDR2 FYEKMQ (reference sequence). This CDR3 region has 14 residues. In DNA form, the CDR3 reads TGTGCCAGCAGCTTGTTTAGGGGGAACACTGAAGCTTTCTTT. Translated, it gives CASSLFRGNTEAFF. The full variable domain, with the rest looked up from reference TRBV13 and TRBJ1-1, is AAGVIQSPRHLIKEKRETATLKCYPIPRHDTVYWYQQGPGQDPQFLISFYEKMQSDKGSIPDRFSAQQFSDYHSELNMSSLELGDSALYFCASSLFRGNTEAFFGQGTRLTVV.

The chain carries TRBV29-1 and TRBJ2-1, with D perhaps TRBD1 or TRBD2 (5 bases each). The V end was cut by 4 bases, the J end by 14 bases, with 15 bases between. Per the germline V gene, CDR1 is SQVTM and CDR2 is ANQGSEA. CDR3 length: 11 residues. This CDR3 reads CSVVGANVEFF. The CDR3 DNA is TGCAGCGTTGTCGGGGCCAATGTAGAGTTCTTC.

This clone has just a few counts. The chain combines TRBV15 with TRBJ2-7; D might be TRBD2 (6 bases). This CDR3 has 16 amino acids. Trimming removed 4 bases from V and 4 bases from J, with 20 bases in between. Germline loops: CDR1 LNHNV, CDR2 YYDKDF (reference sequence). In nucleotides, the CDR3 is TGTGCCACCAGCACGAGCTCCGGGAGTCCCCCTTACGAGCAGTACTTC. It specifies CATSTSSGSPPYEQYF.

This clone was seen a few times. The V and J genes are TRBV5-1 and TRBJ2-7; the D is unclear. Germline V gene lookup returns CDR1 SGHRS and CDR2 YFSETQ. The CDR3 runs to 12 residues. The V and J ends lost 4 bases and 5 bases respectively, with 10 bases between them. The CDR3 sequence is CASSPERNEQYF. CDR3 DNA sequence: TGCGCCAGCAGCCCCGAAAGGAACGAGCAGTACTTC.

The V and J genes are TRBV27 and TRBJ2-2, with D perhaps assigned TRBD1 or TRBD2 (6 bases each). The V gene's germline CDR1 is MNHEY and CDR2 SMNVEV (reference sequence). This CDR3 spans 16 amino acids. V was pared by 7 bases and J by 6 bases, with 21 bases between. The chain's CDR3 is CASTSAVGGGSGELFF. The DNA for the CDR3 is TGTGCCAGCACCTCTGCCGTGGGGGGCGGATCCGGGGAGCTGTTTTTT.

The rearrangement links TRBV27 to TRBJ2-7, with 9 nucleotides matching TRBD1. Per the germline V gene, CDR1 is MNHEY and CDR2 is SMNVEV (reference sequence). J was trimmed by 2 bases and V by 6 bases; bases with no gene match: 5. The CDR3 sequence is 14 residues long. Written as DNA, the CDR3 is TGTGCCAGCAGGGGGACAGGGCCAACCTACGAGCAGTACTTC. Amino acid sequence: CASRGTGPTYEQYF.

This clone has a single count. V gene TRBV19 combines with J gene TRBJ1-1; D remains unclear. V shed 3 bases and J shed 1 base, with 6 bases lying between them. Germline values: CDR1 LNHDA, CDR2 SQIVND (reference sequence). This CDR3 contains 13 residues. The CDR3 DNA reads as TGTGCCAGTAGTATCTATAAGAACACTGAAGCTTTCTTT. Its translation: CASSIYKNTEAFF.

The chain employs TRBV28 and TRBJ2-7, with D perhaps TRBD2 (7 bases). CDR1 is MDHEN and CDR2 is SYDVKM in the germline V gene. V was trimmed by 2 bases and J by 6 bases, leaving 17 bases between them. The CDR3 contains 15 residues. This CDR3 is CASSLTRAGASEQYF. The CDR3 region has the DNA TGTGCCAGCAGTTTAACCCGTGCGGGGGCCTCCGAGCAGTACTTC.

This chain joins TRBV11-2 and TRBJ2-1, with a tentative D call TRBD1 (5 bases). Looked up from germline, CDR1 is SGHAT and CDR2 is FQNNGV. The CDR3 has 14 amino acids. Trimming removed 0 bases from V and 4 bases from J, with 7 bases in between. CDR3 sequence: CASSLDGAYNEQFF. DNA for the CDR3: TGTGCCAGCAGCTTAGATGGGGCTTACAATGAGCAGTTCTTC.

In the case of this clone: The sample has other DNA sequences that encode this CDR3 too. DNA for the CDR3: TGCAGCGTCGGGACTGGTTCCTACGAGCAGTACTTC. Translated, it gives CSVGTGSYEQYF. The chain recombines TRBV29-1 with TRBJ2-7; D might be TRBD2 (6 bases). V was cut by 6 bases and J by 1 base, with 10 bases left in between. The CDR3 consists of 12 residues. In germline, CDR1 is SQVTM, CDR2 ANQGSEA.

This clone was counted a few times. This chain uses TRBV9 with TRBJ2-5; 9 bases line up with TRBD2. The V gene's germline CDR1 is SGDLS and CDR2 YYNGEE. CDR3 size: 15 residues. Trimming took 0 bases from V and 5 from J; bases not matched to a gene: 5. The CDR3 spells CASSVESSGAETQYF. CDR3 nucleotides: TGTGCCAGCAGCGTAGAGTCTAGCGGGGCGGAGACCCAGTACTTC.

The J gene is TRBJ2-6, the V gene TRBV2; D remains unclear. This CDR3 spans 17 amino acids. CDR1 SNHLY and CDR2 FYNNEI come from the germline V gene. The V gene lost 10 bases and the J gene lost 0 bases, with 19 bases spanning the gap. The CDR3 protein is CAINLRNIHSGANVLTF. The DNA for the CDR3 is TGTGCCATCAATCTGAGGAATATCCACTCTGGGGCCAACGTCCTGACTTTC.

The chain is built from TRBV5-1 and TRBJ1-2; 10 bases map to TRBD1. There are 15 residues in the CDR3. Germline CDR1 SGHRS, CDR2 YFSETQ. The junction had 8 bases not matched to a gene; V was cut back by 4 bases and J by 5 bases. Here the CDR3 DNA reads TGCGCCAGCAGCCTTCAGACAGGGGGCAAGTATGGCTACACCTTC. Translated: CASSLQTGGKYGYTF.

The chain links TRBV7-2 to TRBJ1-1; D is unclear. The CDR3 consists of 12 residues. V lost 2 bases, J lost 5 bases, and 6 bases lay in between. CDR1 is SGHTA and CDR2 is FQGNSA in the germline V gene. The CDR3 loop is CASSLRWTEAFF. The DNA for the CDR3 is TGTGCCAGCAGCTTAAGATGGACTGAAGCTTTCTTT.

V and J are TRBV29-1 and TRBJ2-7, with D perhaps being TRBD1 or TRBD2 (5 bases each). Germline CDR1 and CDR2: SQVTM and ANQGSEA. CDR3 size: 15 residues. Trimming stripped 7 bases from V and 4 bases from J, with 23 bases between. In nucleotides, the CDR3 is TGCAGCGCCTTCAAAATCCGGGGAGAGGGGTACGAGCAGTACTTC. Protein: CSAFKIRGEGYEQYF.